Presented here are 19 T cell receptor beta chains from one specimen sequenced in a study of molecular identifiers for immune sequencing clone quantification. TCRdb re-analysed the PCR reads in MiXCR, keeping a single row per CDR3 protein. The sample has more than 450,000 distinct CDR3 sequences; 20% to 25% are singletons. The sequencing input was naive CD8+ T cells from blood, with Jurkat cell RNA spiked in. Regarding subset: FACS-sorted CD8+CD4-CCR7+CD45RA+ naive T cells. These receptors came from a human donor in good health. Some libraries in this study had Jurkat cell RNA spiked in.

This clonotype was picked up many times. The gene calls are TRBV12-3 or TRBV12-4 and TRBJ2-3; D may be TRBD2 (5 bases). The V and J ends lost 5 bases and 6 bases respectively, with 15 bases between them. The CDR3 has 14 amino acids. Written as DNA, the CDR3 is TGTGCCAGCAGTCCCGGACCCACGGGGGATACGCAGTATTTT. It codes for CASSPGPTGDTQYF.

The rearrangement uses TRBV9 and TRBJ1-2; possibly TRBD1 for D (5 bases). Trimming removed 0 bases from V and 3 bases from J, with 9 bases in between. From germline, CDR1 is SGDLS and CDR2 YYNGEE. The CDR3 contains 14 residues. CDR3 sequence: CASSVGGVDYGYTF. Written as DNA, the CDR3 is TGTGCCAGCAGCGTAGGAGGGGTCGACTATGGCTACACCTTC.

This clonotype has at least ten counts. The chain uses TRBV24-1 and TRBJ2-5; maybe TRBD2 (6 bases). Germline CDR1 KGHDR, CDR2 SFDVKD. Trimming removed 4 bases at V and 0 bases at J, with 8 bases between. CDR3 length equals 14 residues. The CDR3 region is CATSESSDQETQYF. CDR3 sequence (DNA): TGTGCCACCAGTGAGTCTAGCGACCAAGAGACCCAGTACTTC.

The CDR3 nucleotides are TGTGCCAGCAGTTACTTGGGCTTTGGGAGGACTGAAGCTTTCTTT. It is translated as CASSYLGFGRTEAFF. V is TRBV6-2 or TRBV6-3 and J is TRBJ1-1; D gene ambiguous. CDR3 length: 15 amino acids. Germline V gives CDR1 MNHEY, CDR2 SVGEGT. V was shortened by 1 base and J by 5 bases, with 14 bases between the two germline ends.

This rearrangement joins TRBV5-6 to TRBJ2-7; 8 positions agree with TRBD1. Trimming cost V 4 bases and J 3 bases; bases outside gene matches: 12. Germline values: CDR1 SGHDT, CDR2 YYEEEE. The CDR3 contains 16 residues. The CDR3 DNA is TGTGCCAGCAGCCTAGCTCTAGGGACAGGCTTCTACGAGCAGTACTTC. Its protein is CASSLALGTGFYEQYF.

The genes are TRBV7-6 and TRBJ2-5; perhaps TRBD2 as D (5 bases). Trimming took 5 bases from V and 2 from J, leaving 9 bases between them. CDR1 SGHVS and CDR2 FNYEAQ come from the germline V gene. The CDR3 covers 13 residues. In DNA form, the CDR3 reads TGTGCCAGCAGCCAACAGCGGCAAGAGACCCAGTACTTC. This encodes CASSQQRQETQYF.

Of note for this clonotype: A much larger clone lies one base from this, so it may be a read error. The chain uses TRBV14 and TRBJ2-2, with 8 bases that match TRBD1. Germline CDR1 reads SGHDN; CDR2 reads FVKESK. Unmatched junction bases numbered 17, after V lost 5 bases and J lost 6 bases. The CDR3 sequence is 18 residues long. The CDR3 sequence: CASSAHIGQGIVAGELFF. The DNA of the CDR3 is TGTGCCAGCAGCGCCCACATTGGACAGGGAATCGTGGCCGGGGAGCTGTTTTTT.

Comments on this clonotype: A much larger clone lies a single base off, so this may be a read error. The V and J genes are TRBV4-1 and TRBJ2-7, with D perhaps TRBD1 (5 bases). The CDR3 spans 14 residues. Trimming cost V 4 bases and J 5 bases, with 15 bases left between them. Germline V CDR1 and CDR2: MGHRA, YSYEKL. The CDR3 loop reads CASSPGHPANEQYF. The CDR3 nucleotides read TGCGCCAGCAGCCCCGGACACCCTGCCAACGAGCAGTACTTC.

This clonotype was seen more than once but under ten times. The rearrangement uses TRBV4-3 and TRBJ2-7; perhaps TRBD1 as D (7 bases). The CDR3 runs 15 residues. The V end was cut by 3 bases, the J end by 4 bases, with 16 bases between. In germline, CDR1 is LGHNA, CDR2 YSLEER. The CDR3 region has the DNA TGCGCCAGCAGCCACAGAGGAGGGGGCGGTTACGAGCAGTACTTC. It translates to CASSHRGGGGYEQYF.

V usage is TRBV20-1 and J usage is TRBJ1-5; D is possibly TRBD1 (6 bases). Trimming took 5 bases from V and 3 from J, leaving 14 bases between them. Germline CDR1 DFQATT, CDR2 SNEGSKA (reference sequence). This CDR3 region has 14 residues. This CDR3 is CSAESGEDNQPQHF. The CDR3 nucleotides are TGCAGTGCTGAATCAGGGGAGGACAATCAGCCCCAGCATTTT.

In this sample, this clonotype turned up many times. This rearrangement joins TRBV29-1 to TRBJ2-7, with D possibly TRBD1 on 7 matching bases. Germline V CDR1 and CDR2: SQVTM, ANQGSEA. Trimming removed 3 bases at V and 5 bases at J, with 11 bases between. The CDR3 totals 12 residues. The CDR3 is CSVDAGGNEQYF. As DNA, the CDR3 is TGCAGCGTTGACGCAGGGGGGAACGAGCAGTACTTC.

This clonotype was counted a single time. A much bigger clone sits one base away, suggesting this may be a read error. This chain joins TRBV28 and TRBJ1-1; 8 bases match TRBD1. Germline CDR1 MDHEN, CDR2 SYDVKM. The CDR3 loop spans 18 amino acids. In DNA form, the CDR3 reads TGTGCCAACAGTTTAAGGATGGACAGGGCTAAGGTGCACACTGAAGCTTTCTTT. Protein sequence: CANSLRMDRAKVHTEAFF.

This clonotype was observed a handful of times. This rearrangement joins TRBV4-1 to TRBJ1-5, with D unresolved. The CDR3 has 16 residues. V lost 0 bases, J lost 6 bases, and 15 bases lay in between. Germline V gives CDR1 MGHRA, CDR2 YSYEKL. The chain's CDR3 is CASSQDGSGESQPQHF. DNA of the CDR3: TGCGCCAGCAGCCAAGATGGGTCAGGTGAAAGTCAGCCCCAGCATTTT.

Ten or more counts support this clonotype. The chain employs TRBV6-5 and TRBJ1-4; D not resolved. From germline, CDR1 is MNHEY and CDR2 SVGAGI. This CDR3 is 17 amino acids long. V was pared by 0 bases and J by 0 bases, with 11 bases between. CDR3 nucleotides: TGTGCCAGCAGTTACTCGAGTGGGGTCGCAACTAATGAAAAACTGTTTTTT. Translation: CASSYSSGVATNEKLFF.

This clonotype appeared a few times. This sequence joins TRBV9 and TRBJ1-1; perhaps TRBD1 as D (6 bases). Germline CDR1 reads SGDLS; CDR2 reads YYNGEE. Trimming stripped 0 bases from V and 3 bases from J, with 12 bases between. CDR3 length equals 15 residues. This CDR3 reads CASSVGWGADTEAFF. The CDR3 nucleotides are TGTGCCAGCAGCGTAGGGTGGGGGGCGGACACTGAAGCTTTCTTT.

This clonotype was picked up many times. The chain employs TRBV12-3 or TRBV12-4 and TRBJ1-1; unclear D gene. V gave up 6 bases and J gave up 6 bases, with 11 bases separating them. The CDR3 covers 12 residues. The CDR3: CASSDERAEAFF. The CDR3 DNA sequence: TGTGCCAGCAGCGACGAACGCGCTGAAGCTTTCTTT.

Turning to this clonotype: A much larger clone differs from this one at a single base, so this may be a read error. The chain has TRBV6-1 and TRBJ2-7, with D possibly being TRBD1 (6 bases). This CDR3 region has 13 residues. Deletions cut 6 bases from V and 4 bases from J, with 13 bases between. Germline CDR1 is MNHNS and CDR2 is SASEGT. CDR3 in amino acids: CASRTGSWYEQYF. CDR3 bases: TGTGCCAGCAGAACAGGGAGCTGGTACGAGCAGTACTTC.

In regard to this clonotype: This could be a read error, since a much larger clone is one nucleotide away. V gene TRBV4-1 combines with J gene TRBJ2-4, with D possibly TRBD2 on 5 matching bases. The V gene's germline CDR1 is MGHRA and CDR2 YSYEKL. This CDR3 is built from 17 residues. The CDR3 DNA reads as TGCGCCAGCAGCCTAGACTCGTATACTCTAGCCAAAAACGTTCAGTACTTC. Amino acids: CASSLDSYTLAKNVQYF.

This clonotype was counted many times. The V gene is TRBV6-5, the J gene TRBJ1-3; D is possibly TRBD1 (5 bases). The CDR3 spans 15 residues. V lost 4 bases to trimming and J lost 3 bases, with 13 bases between them. CDR1 and CDR2 from the germline V gene are MNHEY and SVGAGI. The CDR3 spells CASSSPGGGGNTIYF. CDR3 nucleotide sequence: TGTGCCAGCAGTTCGCCTGGGGGAGGTGGAAACACCATATATTTT.